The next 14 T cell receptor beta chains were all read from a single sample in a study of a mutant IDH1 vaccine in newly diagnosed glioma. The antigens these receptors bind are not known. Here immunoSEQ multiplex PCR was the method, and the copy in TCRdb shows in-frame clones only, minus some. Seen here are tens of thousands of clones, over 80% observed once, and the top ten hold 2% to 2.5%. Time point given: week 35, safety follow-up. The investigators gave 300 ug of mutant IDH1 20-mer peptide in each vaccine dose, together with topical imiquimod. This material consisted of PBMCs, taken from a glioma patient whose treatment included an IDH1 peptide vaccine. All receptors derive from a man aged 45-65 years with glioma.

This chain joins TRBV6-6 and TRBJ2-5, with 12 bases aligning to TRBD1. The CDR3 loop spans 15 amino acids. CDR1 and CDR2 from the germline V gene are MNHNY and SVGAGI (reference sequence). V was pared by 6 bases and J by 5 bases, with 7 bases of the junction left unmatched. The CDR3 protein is CASREGQGAAETQYF. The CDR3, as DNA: TGTGCCAGCAGAGAGGGACAGGGGGCGGCGGAGACCCAGTACTTC.

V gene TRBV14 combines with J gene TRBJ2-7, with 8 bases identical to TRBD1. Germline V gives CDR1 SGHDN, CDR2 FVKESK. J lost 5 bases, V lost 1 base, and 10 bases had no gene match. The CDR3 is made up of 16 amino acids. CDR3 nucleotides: TGTGCCAGCAGCCAAGGTAAGGGGCAGGGGGCGGACGAGCAGTACTTC. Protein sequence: CASSQGKGQGADEQYF.

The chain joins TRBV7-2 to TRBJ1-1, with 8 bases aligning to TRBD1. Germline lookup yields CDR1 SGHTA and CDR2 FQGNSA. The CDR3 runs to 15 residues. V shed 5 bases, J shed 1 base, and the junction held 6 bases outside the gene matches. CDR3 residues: CASSPTDRENTEAFF. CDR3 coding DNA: TGTGCCAGCAGCCCCACGGACAGGGAGAACACTGAAGCTTTCTTT.

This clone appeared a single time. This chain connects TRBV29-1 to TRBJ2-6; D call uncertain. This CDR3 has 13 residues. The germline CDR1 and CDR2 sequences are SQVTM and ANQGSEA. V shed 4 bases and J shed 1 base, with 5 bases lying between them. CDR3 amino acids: CSVGESGANVLTF. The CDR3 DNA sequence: TGCAGCGTTGGGGAATCTGGGGCCAACGTCCTGACTTTC.

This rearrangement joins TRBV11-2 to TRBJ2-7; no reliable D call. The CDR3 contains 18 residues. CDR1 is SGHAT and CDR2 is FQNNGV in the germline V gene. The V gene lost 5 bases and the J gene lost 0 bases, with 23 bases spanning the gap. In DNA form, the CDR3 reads TGTGCCAGCAGCATGGGAAGATCCCTAACGATTCCCTCCTACGAGCAGTACTTC. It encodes CASSMGRSLTIPSYEQYF.

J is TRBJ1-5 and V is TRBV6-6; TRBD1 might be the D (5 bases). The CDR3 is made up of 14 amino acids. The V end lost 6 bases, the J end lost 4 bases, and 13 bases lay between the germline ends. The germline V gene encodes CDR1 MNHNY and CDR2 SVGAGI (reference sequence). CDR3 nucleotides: TGTGCCAGCAGCCGAGCACAGGTGAATCAGCCCCAGCATTTT. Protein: CASSRAQVNQPQHF.

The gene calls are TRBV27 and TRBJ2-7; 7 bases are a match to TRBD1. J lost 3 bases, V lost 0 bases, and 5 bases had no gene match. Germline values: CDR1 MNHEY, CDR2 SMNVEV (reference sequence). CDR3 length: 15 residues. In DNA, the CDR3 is TGTGCCAGCAGTTTATCCCGGACAGGCCGCTACGAGCAGTACTTC. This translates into CASSLSRTGRYEQYF.

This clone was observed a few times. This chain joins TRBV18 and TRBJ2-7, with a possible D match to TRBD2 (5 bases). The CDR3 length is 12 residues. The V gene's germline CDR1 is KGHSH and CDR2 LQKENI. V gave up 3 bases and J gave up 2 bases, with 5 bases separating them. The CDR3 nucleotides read TGTGCCAGCTCACCCGGGACCTACGAGCAGTACTTC. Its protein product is CASSPGTYEQYF.

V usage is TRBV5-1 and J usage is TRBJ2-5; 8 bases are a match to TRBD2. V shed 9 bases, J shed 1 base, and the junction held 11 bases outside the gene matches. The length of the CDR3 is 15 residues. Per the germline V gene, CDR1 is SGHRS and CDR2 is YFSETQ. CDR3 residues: CATAPGGTSQETQYF. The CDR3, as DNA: TGCGCCACCGCCCCGGGGGGGACTAGCCAAGAGACCCAGTACTTC.

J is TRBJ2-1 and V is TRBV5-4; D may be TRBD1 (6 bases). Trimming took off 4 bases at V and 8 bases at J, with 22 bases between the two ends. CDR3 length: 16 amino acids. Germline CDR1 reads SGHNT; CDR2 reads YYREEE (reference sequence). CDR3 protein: CASSPRDTLPEDEQFF. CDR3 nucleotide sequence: TGTGCCAGCAGCCCCCGGGACACCCTACCGGAGGATGAGCAGTTCTTC.

This chain's CDR3 is CASSQDPGTYEQYF. CDR3 nucleotide sequence: TGCGCCAGCAGCCAAGACCCGGGAACCTACGAGCAGTACTTC. The J gene is TRBJ2-7, the V gene TRBV4-1, with D perhaps TRBD2 (5 bases). CDR3 length: 14 amino acids. Per the germline V gene, CDR1 is MGHRA and CDR2 is YSYEKL. V shed 0 bases and J shed 2 bases, with 8 bases lying between them.

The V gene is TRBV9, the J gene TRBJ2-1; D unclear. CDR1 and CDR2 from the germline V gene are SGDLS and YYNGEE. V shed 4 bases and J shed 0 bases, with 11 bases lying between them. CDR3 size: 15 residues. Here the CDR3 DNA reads TGTGCCAGCAGCCCCTCGGTGAGCTCCTACAATGAGCAGTTCTTC. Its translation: CASSPSVSSYNEQFF.

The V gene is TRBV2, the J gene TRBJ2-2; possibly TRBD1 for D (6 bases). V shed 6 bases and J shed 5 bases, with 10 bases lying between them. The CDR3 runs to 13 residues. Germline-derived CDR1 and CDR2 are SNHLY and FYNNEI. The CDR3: CASRTQGTGELFF. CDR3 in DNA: TGTGCCAGCAGGACGCAGGGGACCGGGGAGCTGTTTTTT. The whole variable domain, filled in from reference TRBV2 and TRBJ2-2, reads EPEVTQTPSHQVTQMGQEVILRCVPISNHLYFYWYRQILGQKVEFLVSFYNNEISEKSEIFDDQFSVERPDGSNFTLKIRSTKLEDSAMYFCASRTQGTGELFFGEGSRLTVL.

The CDR3 region is CASWMDRVSYEQYF. CDR3 DNA sequence: TGTGCCAGCTGGATGGACAGGGTGAGTTACGAGCAGTACTTC. This rearrangement joins TRBV2 to TRBJ2-5, with 8 bases identical to TRBD1. The DNA end is more similar to TRBJ2-7, so the J call may be wrong. The CDR3 spans 14 residues. In germline, CDR1 is SNHLY, CDR2 FYNNEI.